This entry is about one TCR beta chain. Its antigen is still unknown. This CDR3 has 22 amino acids. V trimming: 2 bases; J trimming: 2 bases; junction bases outside the gene matches: 20. The V gene's germline CDR1 is ENHRY and CDR2 SYGVKD. Here immunoSEQ multiplex PCR was the method, and the copy in TCRdb shows in-frame clones only, minus some. Of fewer than 25,000 clones in the sample, around 89% are singletons; the top ten hold approximately 23%. Time point of the sample: cycle 4 day 1 (C4D1), after 6 weeks of nivolumab. Each patient's relapse followed autologous stem cell transplantation, and brentuximab vedotin exposure varied. The data were obtained in a study of PD-1 blockade in classical Hodgkin lymphoma. Findings of the study overall: Repertoires differed for reasons still undefined, possibly disease activity or prior therapy. There was a significant rise in CD4+ TCR diversity by C4D1, with no such rise for CD8+. Partial responders and progressors had significantly lower baseline TCR diversity.

The chain combines TRBV10-3 with TRBJ2-3; TRBD1 matches at 12 bases. This sample comprised peripheral blood mononuclear cells (PBMCs), obtained before the fourth cycle of nivolumab. The origin of this receptor is a human donor with classical Hodgkin lymphoma. The CDR3 DNA is TGTGCCATCAGTGAGCCTCTGAAAGGGACAGGGGGCAACGTGGGATCCACAGATACGCAGTATTTT. Protein sequence: CAISEPLKGTGGNVGSTDTQYF.